These T cell receptor beta chains were read from a single sample in a study of radiotherapy plus CTLA-4 blockade in lung cancer. This table comes from immunoSEQ multiplex PCR, and its TCRdb copy is limited to in-frame clones, with some not included. Of some 94,000 clones in the sample, roughly 80% were seen once. The specimen was peripheral blood, collected from a patient treated with radiotherapy plus ipilimumab. The receptors stem from a human donor with non-small cell lung cancer that progressed on radiotherapy plus ipilimumab. The CDR3 runs from the conserved cysteine through the conserved F or W. A D gene is named only where the DNA matches it firmly. Clone size is shown for a subset of rows, as once, few, many or a class of expanded clone.

>TRBD2|TRBJ2-3|TRBV19|-
TGTGCCAGTATCCCGACTAGCGGGACGGATACGCAGTATTTT
CASIPTSGTDTQYF
>TRBD2|TRBJ2-7|TRBV27|-
TGTGCCAGCAGTTTAAATGGCGGGAGGGCCGGGCACGAGCAGTACTTC
CASSLNGGRAGHEQYF
>-|TRBJ2-2|TRBV2|-
TGTGCCAGCAGTGTTGGCAGGGTAGCCGGGGAGCTGTTTTTT
CASSVGRVAGELFF
>TRBD1|TRBJ2-5|TRBV5-8|-
TGTGCCAGCAGCTTGGAGGGGGCGGTGGAGACCCAGTACTTC
CASSLEGAVETQYF
>-|TRBJ2-7|TRBV28|-
TGTGCCAGCAGTCACCCCCCTAGGAGGGTCCACGAGCAGTACTTC
CASSHPPRRVHEQYF
>TRBD1|TRBJ2-1|TRBV25-1|-
TGTGCCAGCAGTCCCTCATCGGGACAGGGAAACCGTGAGCAGTTCTTC
CASSPSSGQGNREQFF
>-|TRBJ2-4|TRBV19|-
TGTGCCAGTAGTATGGGGTTAGCCAAAAACATTCAGTACTTC
CASSMGLAKNIQYF
>TRBD2|TRBJ2-1|TRBV9|-
TGTGCCAGCAGCGTAGTAGCGGGCTCCTACAATGAGCAGTTCTTC
CASSVVAGSYNEQFF
>TRBD1|TRBJ1-1|TRBV7-9|-
TGTGCCAGCACCCTAGGGGGCTTGAACACTGAAGCTTTCTTT
CASTLGGLNTEAFF
>-|TRBJ1-2|TRBV12-5|few
TGTGCTAGTGGGACCGATAGGGTTCATGGCTACACCTTC
CASGTDRVHGYTF
>-|TRBJ1-5|TRBV7-2|medium-sized
TGTGCCAGCAGCTTCCACGGGGAACAGCCCCAGCATTTT
CASSFHGEQPQHF
>TRBD1|TRBJ1-2|TRBV7-9|-
TGTGCCAGCAGCTTAGTTACAGGGGGCATCTATGGCTACACCTTC
CASSLVTGGIYGYTF
>-|TRBJ1-5|TRBV18|few
TGTGCCAGCTCCCCCACTGTGGATCAGCCCCAGCATTTT
CASSPTVDQPQHF
>-|TRBJ2-3|TRBV4-1|-
TGCGCCAGCAGCCTCGACCCACTAGGTGGCACAGATACGCAGTATTTT
CASSLDPLGGTDTQYF
>TRBD1|TRBJ2-7|TRBV2|-
TGTGCCTCCTGGACAGGCTACGAGCAGTACTTC
CASWTGYEQYF
>-|TRBJ1-1|TRBV28|-
TGTGCCAGCTCCGAGGGGGCTGAAGCTTTCTTT
CASSEGAEAFF
>TRBD2|TRBJ2-7|TRBV6-5|-
TGTGCCAGCAGTTATACCGGGACTAGCGGTTACGAGCAGTACTTC
CASSYTGTSGYEQYF
>-|TRBJ2-1|TRBV18|-
TGTGCCAGCGCCCCACCACTAGTTAGTGAGCAGTTCTTC
CASAPPLVSEQFF
>TRBD1|TRBJ1-2|TRBV27|-
TGTGCCAGCAGCGAACAGGGGGCTAACTATGGCTACACCTTC
CASSEQGANYGYTF
>-|TRBJ2-5|TRBV5-1|-
TGCGCCAGCAGCTTCCGGGGCTGGCAAGAGACCCAGTACTTC
CASSFRGWQETQYF
>-|TRBJ2-1|TRBV27|-
TGTGCCAGCATCGCTCCAGGGAACTCCTACAATGAGCAGTTCTTC
CASIAPGNSYNEQFF
>-|TRBJ1-4|TRBV5-1|-
TGCGCCAGCAGTCCTACCGGGCCCATAACTAATGAAAAACTGTTTTTT
CASSPTGPITNEKLFF
>-|TRBJ2-1|TRBV25-1|-
TGTGCCAGCAGTGATCCAGGGCGCGATGAGCAGTTCTTC
CASSDPGRDEQFF
>TRBD1|TRBJ1-1|TRBV18|-
TGTGCCAGCTCGTCAACAGGGGAGTCGACTGAAGCTTTCTTT
CASSSTGESTEAFF
>TRBD1|TRBJ1-1|TRBV5-1|few
TGCGCCAGCAGCCGTAAAATCGCGGACAGGGGGCGAGGGGTTGAGACCACTGAAGCTTTCTTT
CASSRKIADRGRGVETTEAFF
>-|TRBJ2-7|TRBV5-4|-
TGTGCCAGCAGCTTGGCTCGGTTAAGCGGAGCCTACGAGCAGTACTTC
CASSLARLSGAYEQYF
>-|TRBJ1-5|TRBV2|-
TGTGCCAGCACTAGGGGGTTTTTGGGGGGTCAGCCCCAGCATTTT
CASTRGFLGGQPQHF
>-|TRBJ1-2|TRBV6-1|-
TGTGCCAGCAGTGAATATGGGAACCCAGGTAGCTACACCTTC
CASSEYGNPGSYTF
>-|TRBJ2-4|TRBV6-6|-
TGTGCCAGCAGTTACTCGGGGAGAAGCATTCAGTACTTC
CASSYSGRSIQYF
>-|TRBJ1-1|TRBV5-4|-
TGTGCCAGCACCGAAGACGGGGTAACTGAAGCTTTCTTT
CASTEDGVTEAFF
>-|TRBJ1-5|TRBV18|-
TGTGCCAGCTCACCGAGACAGTACAATCAGCCCCAGCATTTT
CASSPRQYNQPQHF
>-|TRBJ1-1|TRBV19|-
TGTGCCAGTAGGGTGAGGACGAACACTGAAGCTTTCTTT
CASRVRTNTEAFF
>-|TRBJ2-3|TRBV28|-
TGTGCCAGCAGCAAATGGACTGCCGCTAGCACAGATACGCAGTATTTT
CASSKWTAASTDTQYF
>TRBD1|TRBJ1-2|TRBV5-6|-
TGTGCCAGCAGCCCGACCGGGACAGGGCGCGGCTACACCTTC
CASSPTGTGRGYTF
>-|TRBJ2-7|TRBV27|once
TGTGCCAGCAGTTTAGCAGGGCCCTACGAGCAGTACTTC
CASSLAGPYEQYF
>TRBD2|TRBJ2-3|TRBV28|-
TGTGCCAGCAGTTTCCAGCGGGGATACACAGATACGCAGTATTTT
CASSFQRGYTDTQYF
>-|TRBJ2-2|TRBV15|once
TGTGCCACCAGCAGAGGACGGAGCGGGGAGCTGTTTTTT
CATSRGRSGELFF
>TRBD1|TRBJ1-6|TRBV9|once
TGTGCCAGCAGCGCAACAGGGGCTGGGAATTCACCCCTCCACTTT
CASSATGAGNSPLHF
>-|TRBJ2-5|TRBV5-6|-
TGTGCCAGCAGTCAATTGGTTGCGGGGTGGGAGACCCAGTACTTC
CASSQLVAGWETQYF
>TRBD2|TRBJ2-1|TRBV7-9|-
TGTGCCAGCAGGCCGACTAGCGGGAGCTACAATGAGCAGTTCTTC
CASRPTSGSYNEQFF
>TRBD1|TRBJ1-5|TRBV19|-
TGTGCCAGTAGTTTCAACAGGGGTGAGCCCCAGCATTTT
CASSFNRGEPQHF
>-|TRBJ2-1|TRBV5-4|-
TGTGCCAGCAGCCGGGACACCATGAGCTCCTACAATGAGCAGTTCTTC
CASSRDTMSSYNEQFF
>-|TRBJ1-3|TRBV16|-
TGTGCCAGCAGCCAAACACGACAGAAGGCGTCTGGAAACACCATATATTTT
CASSQTRQKASGNTIYF
>-|TRBJ1-2|TRBV4-2|-
TGTGCCAGCAGCCAGGACAGAGCGAACTATGGCTACACCTTC
CASSQDRANYGYTF
>-|TRBJ1-2|TRBV5-1|-
TGCGCCAGCAGCTTGCCGACAGAGTATGGCTACACCTTC
CASSLPTEYGYTF
>-|TRBJ1-1|TRBV10-1|-
TGCGCCAGCAGTGCCCAGCTGAACACTGAAGCTTTCTTT
CASSAQLNTEAFF
>TRBD2|TRBJ2-7|TRBV27|once
TGTGCCAGCGCACTAGCGGAGGGTTCCTACGAGCAGTACTTC
CASALAEGSYEQYF
>-|TRBJ1-2|TRBV28|-
TGTGCCAGCACCCTGATGAGGGGGTTTGGCTACACCTTC
CASTLMRGFGYTF
>TRBD1|TRBJ2-3|TRBV7-9|few
TGTGCCAGCAGCTTGGCAGGGGGAACAGATACGCAGTATTTT
CASSLAGGTDTQYF
>-|TRBJ2-5|TRBV4-2|-
TGTGCCAGCAGCCAAGAATTGGGGGACCTTGGAGAGACCCAGTACTTC
CASSQELGDLGETQYF
>TRBD2|TRBJ2-5|TRBV5-1|-
TGCGCCAGCAGCTTGGTCAGTCTAGCGGGAGGAGGACAAGAGACCCAGTACTTC
CASSLVSLAGGGQETQYF
>TRBD1|TRBJ1-4|TRBV13|-
TGTGCCAGCAGCGGGACAGGGTCCGTGGTTAAATTAGGGGATGAAAAACTGTTTTTT
CASSGTGSVVKLGDEKLFF
>-|TRBJ1-2|TRBV30|-
TGTGCCTGGAGGACCGGACAGTACTATGGCTACACCTTC
CAWRTGQYYGYTF